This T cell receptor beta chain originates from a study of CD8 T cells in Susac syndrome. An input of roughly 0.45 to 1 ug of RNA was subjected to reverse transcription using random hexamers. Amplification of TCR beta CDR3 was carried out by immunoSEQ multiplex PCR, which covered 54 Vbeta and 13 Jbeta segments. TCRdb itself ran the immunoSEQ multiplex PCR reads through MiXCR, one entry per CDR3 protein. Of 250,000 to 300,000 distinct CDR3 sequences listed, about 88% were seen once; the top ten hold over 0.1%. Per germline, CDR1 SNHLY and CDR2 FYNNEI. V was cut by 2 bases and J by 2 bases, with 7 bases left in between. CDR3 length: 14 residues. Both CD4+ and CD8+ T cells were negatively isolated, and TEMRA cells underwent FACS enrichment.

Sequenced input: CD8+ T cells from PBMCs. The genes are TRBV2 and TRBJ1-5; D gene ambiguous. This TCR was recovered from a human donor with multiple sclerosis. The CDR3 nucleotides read TGTGCCAGCAGTGAAACCAGGCGCAATCAGCCCCAGCATTTT. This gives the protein CASSETRRNQPQHF.